The rows below give T cell receptor beta chains drawn from one sample of a study of cytomegalovirus exposure and HLA in healthy donors. Produced via immunoSEQ multiplex PCR; TCRdb's table is partial and in-frame only. The sample has about 97,000 clones, roughly 71% seen once. The sample consisted of PBMCs. The receptor set was obtained from a man aged 50 or older in good health and CMV-seronegative. Each CDR3 is given with its conserved first and last residue. Fields, in order: CDR3 protein, CDR3 DNA, D gene, J gene, V gene, clone size. A D gene is named only where the DNA matches it firmly. Some rows mark clone size as missing; the rest say once, few, many or name a class of expanded clone.

cdr3_aa: CASSPTTDRAHGYTF
cdr3_nt: TGTGCCAGTAGTCCAACGACAGACAGGGCTCACGGCTACACCTTC
d_call: TRBD1
j_call: TRBJ1-2
v_call: TRBV19
clone_size: once

cdr3_aa: CAWSFILGGAHGAFF
cdr3_nt: TGTGCCTGGAGTTTCATACTAGGAGGGGCACACGGAGCTTTCTTT
d_call: .
j_call: TRBJ1-1
v_call: TRBV30
clone_size: .

cdr3_aa: CASSYIRGSNSPLHF
cdr3_nt: TGTGCCAGCAGTTACATCAGGGGCTCTAATTCACCCCTCCACTTT
d_call: .
j_call: TRBJ1-6
v_call: TRBV6-5
clone_size: .

cdr3_aa: CASSSSGYEQYF
cdr3_nt: TGTGCCAGCAGCTCGAGCGGTTACGAGCAGTACTTC
d_call: .
j_call: TRBJ2-7
v_call: TRBV7-2
clone_size: .

cdr3_aa: CASSLAMTGTTGELFF
cdr3_nt: TGTGCCAGCAGCTTGGCCATGACAGGGACGACCGGGGAGCTGTTTTTT
d_call: TRBD1
j_call: TRBJ2-2
v_call: TRBV5-4
clone_size: .

cdr3_aa: CASSIGRQRTQYF
cdr3_nt: TGTGCCAGCAGCATTGGGAGGCAACGGACCCAGTACTTC
d_call: .
j_call: TRBJ2-5
v_call: TRBV21-1
clone_size: .

cdr3_aa: CASRRGQGLGKLFF
cdr3_nt: TGTGCCAGCAGGCGCGGACAGGGGCTCGGAAAACTGTTTTTT
d_call: TRBD1
j_call: TRBJ1-4
v_call: TRBV28
clone_size: .

cdr3_aa: CASSLPTSGRAETQYF
cdr3_nt: TGTGCCAGCAGTTTACCCACTAGCGGGAGAGCTGAGACCCAGTACTTC
d_call: TRBD2
j_call: TRBJ2-5
v_call: TRBV6-4
clone_size: .

cdr3_aa: CALGGSDTGELFF
cdr3_nt: TGTGCCTTGGGGGGGTCGGACACCGGGGAGCTGTTTTTT
d_call: TRBD2
j_call: TRBJ2-2
v_call: TRBV10-3
clone_size: .

cdr3_aa: CSVAVTSGTGGREQYF
cdr3_nt: TGCAGCGTTGCCGTCACTAGCGGGACAGGAGGGCGCGAGCAGTACTTC
d_call: TRBD2
j_call: TRBJ2-7
v_call: TRBV29-1
clone_size: .

cdr3_aa: CATSRGTDNSPLHF
cdr3_nt: TGTGCCACCAGCAGAGGGACAGACAATTCACCCCTCCACTTT
d_call: .
j_call: TRBJ1-6
v_call: TRBV15
clone_size: .

cdr3_aa: CASPRGGAGEQYF
cdr3_nt: TGTGCCAGTCCCCGGGGGGGGGCGGGAGAGCAGTACTTC
d_call: TRBD2
j_call: TRBJ2-7
v_call: TRBV19
clone_size: .

cdr3_aa: CASSLASSGRASNEQFF
cdr3_nt: TGCGCCAGCAGCTTGGCCTCTAGCGGGAGGGCCTCCAATGAGCAGTTCTTC
d_call: TRBD2
j_call: TRBJ2-1
v_call: TRBV5-1
clone_size: .

cdr3_aa: CASSFRGESVYEQYF
cdr3_nt: TGTGCCAGCAGCTTTCGGGGGGAGTCGGTCTACGAGCAGTACTTC
d_call: TRBD2
j_call: TRBJ2-7
v_call: TRBV4-2
clone_size: .

cdr3_aa: CASSVGERGQETQYF
cdr3_nt: TGTGCCAGCAGCGTAGGGGAGCGGGGGCAAGAGACCCAGTACTTC
d_call: TRBD2
j_call: TRBJ2-5
v_call: TRBV9
clone_size: once

cdr3_aa: CASSSLLAGGPGEQFF
cdr3_nt: TGTGCCAGCAGCTCCCTACTAGCGGGGGGGCCGGGTGAGCAGTTCTTC
d_call: TRBD2
j_call: TRBJ2-1
v_call: TRBV5-6
clone_size: .

cdr3_aa: CASSLRENQETQYF
cdr3_nt: TGTGCCAGCAGTCTACGGGAGAACCAAGAGACCCAGTACTTC
d_call: .
j_call: TRBJ2-5
v_call: TRBV25-1
clone_size: .

cdr3_aa: CASSLFLDSPLHF
cdr3_nt: TGTGCCAGCAGTCTCTTCCTTGATTCACCCCTCCACTTT
d_call: .
j_call: TRBJ1-6
v_call: TRBV14
clone_size: .

cdr3_aa: CASSPRYSGGYEQYF
cdr3_nt: TGTGCCAGCAGTCCCCGGTATAGCGGGGGTTACGAGCAGTACTTC
d_call: TRBD2
j_call: TRBJ2-7
v_call: TRBV28
clone_size: .

cdr3_aa: CSGLAGGGEQETQYF
cdr3_nt: TGCAGCGGGCTAGCGGGAGGGGGGGAACAAGAGACCCAGTACTTC
d_call: TRBD2
j_call: TRBJ2-5
v_call: TRBV29-1
clone_size: .

cdr3_aa: CASRGAACSVWETQYF
cdr3_nt: TGTGCCAGCAGGGGGGCAGCCTGTAGTGTGTGGGAGACCCAGTACTTC
d_call: .
j_call: TRBJ2-5
v_call: TRBV14
clone_size: .

cdr3_aa: CASTQGRTDTQYF
cdr3_nt: TGCGCCAGCACCCAGGGTCGCACAGATACGCAGTATTTT
d_call: .
j_call: TRBJ2-3
v_call: TRBV5-1
clone_size: .

cdr3_aa: CASSLQGARHEQYF
cdr3_nt: TGTGCCAGCAGCTTACAGGGGGCCAGGCACGAGCAGTACTTC
d_call: TRBD1
j_call: TRBJ2-7
v_call: TRBV7-9
clone_size: .

cdr3_aa: CASSRLGARNQPQHF
cdr3_nt: TGTGCCAGTAGCCGATTGGGGGCCCGCAATCAGCCCCAGCATTTT
d_call: .
j_call: TRBJ1-5
v_call: TRBV19
clone_size: .

cdr3_aa: CASSLGGPGGTDTQYF
cdr3_nt: TGTGCCAGCAGCTTGGGCGGGCCGGGGGGCACAGATACGCAGTATTTT
d_call: .
j_call: TRBJ2-3
v_call: TRBV5-4
clone_size: once

cdr3_aa: CASSQASHYEQYF
cdr3_nt: TGCGCCAGCAGCCAAGCCTCACACTACGAGCAGTACTTC
d_call: .
j_call: TRBJ2-7
v_call: TRBV4-1
clone_size: .

cdr3_aa: CASSPGLLEETQYF
cdr3_nt: TGTGCCAGCAGCCCTGGGCTACTAGAAGAGACCCAGTACTTC
d_call: .
j_call: TRBJ2-5
v_call: TRBV11-3
clone_size: few

cdr3_aa: CASSPRQAPQSSGNTIYF
cdr3_nt: TGTGCCAGCAGCCCTCGACAGGCCCCTCAGTCCTCTGGAAACACCATATATTTT
d_call: .
j_call: TRBJ1-3
v_call: TRBV5-4
clone_size: .

cdr3_aa: CSGGGSGYTF
cdr3_nt: TGCAGTGGGGGAGGCAGTGGCTACACCTTC
d_call: .
j_call: TRBJ1-2
v_call: TRBV20-1
clone_size: .

cdr3_aa: CASRATGKEAFF
cdr3_nt: TGTGCCAGCAGAGCGACAGGGAAAGAAGCTTTCTTT
d_call: TRBD1
j_call: TRBJ1-1
v_call: TRBV6-6
clone_size: .

cdr3_aa: CASSIGQSAAFF
cdr3_nt: TGCGCCAGCAGCATCGGACAAAGCGCAGCTTTCTTT
d_call: .
j_call: TRBJ1-1
v_call: TRBV5-1
clone_size: .

cdr3_aa: CASSPYSGSTGNEQFF
cdr3_nt: TGTGCCAGCAGTCCATACTCAGGGTCAACTGGAAATGAGCAGTTCTTC
d_call: .
j_call: TRBJ2-1
v_call: TRBV25-1
clone_size: .

cdr3_aa: CASSLMTGSYNEQFF
cdr3_nt: TGTGCCAGCAGTTTAATGACAGGGAGTTACAATGAGCAGTTCTTC
d_call: TRBD1
j_call: TRBJ2-1
v_call: TRBV28
clone_size: .

cdr3_aa: CASSSQGRSGANVLTF
cdr3_nt: TGTGCCAGCAGTTCTCAGGGGCGCTCTGGGGCCAACGTCCTGACTTTC
d_call: .
j_call: TRBJ2-6
v_call: TRBV6-5
clone_size: .

cdr3_aa: CASSLRETANSPLHF
cdr3_nt: TGTGCCAGCAGCTTGAGAGAGACAGCTAATTCACCCCTCCACTTT
d_call: .
j_call: TRBJ1-6
v_call: TRBV5-4
clone_size: few

cdr3_aa: CASSPRTGRNTEAFF
cdr3_nt: TGTGCCAGCAGCCCACGGACAGGGAGGAACACTGAAGCTTTCTTT
d_call: TRBD1
j_call: TRBJ1-1
v_call: TRBV7-2
clone_size: .

cdr3_aa: CSAGTGIYEQYF
cdr3_nt: TGCAGCGCCGGGACAGGCATTTACGAGCAGTACTTC
d_call: TRBD1
j_call: TRBJ2-7
v_call: TRBV29-1
clone_size: .

cdr3_aa: CASRNRGSGQPQHF
cdr3_nt: TGTGCCAGCAGAAACAGGGGGTCGGGTCAGCCCCAGCATTTT
d_call: TRBD1
j_call: TRBJ1-5
v_call: TRBV28
clone_size: .

cdr3_aa: CASSLSPGYGYTF
cdr3_nt: TGTGCCAGCAGTTTATCCCCAGGATATGGCTACACCTTC
d_call: .
j_call: TRBJ1-2
v_call: TRBV27
clone_size: .

cdr3_aa: CASSLAGGKGTGELFF
cdr3_nt: TGTGCCAGCAGCTTAGCGGGAGGGAAGGGGACCGGGGAGCTGTTTTTT
d_call: TRBD2
j_call: TRBJ2-2
v_call: TRBV5-6
clone_size: .

cdr3_aa: CAWSVGRRTGPNYGYTF
cdr3_nt: TGTGCCTGGAGTGTAGGGCGCAGGACAGGGCCTAACTATGGCTACACCTTC
d_call: TRBD1
j_call: TRBJ1-2
v_call: TRBV30
clone_size: few

cdr3_aa: CASSLSGGAPYNSPLHF
cdr3_nt: TGCGCCAGCAGCTTGTCCGGCGGCGCGCCCTATAATTCACCCCTCCACTTT
d_call: .
j_call: TRBJ1-6
v_call: TRBV5-1
clone_size: .